Presented here are 27 T cell receptor beta chains from one specimen sequenced in a study of blood T cell repertoires in COVID-19. Libraries were prepared by immunoSEQ multiplex PCR; TCRdb keeps only in-frame clonotypes and omits some of them. The data show under 150,000 clones, about nine tenths seen once. The source material was peripheral blood. The receptor set was obtained from a human donor with active COVID-19. The donor label of this sample is uncertain.

This chain uses TRBV6-5 with TRBJ2-1; D perhaps matches TRBD2 (5 bases). The CDR3 runs 15 residues. V lost 6 bases, J lost 5 bases, and 17 bases lay in between. Germline CDR1 and CDR2: MNHEY and SVGAGI. The CDR3 nucleotides read TGTGCCAGCAGAGCCGGAGGTAGGCAGGACAATGAGCAGTTCTTC. The encoded protein is CASRAGGRQDNEQFF.

J is TRBJ1-1 and V is TRBV6-2 or TRBV6-3; no reliable D call. V dropped 2 bases and J dropped 0 bases, with 16 bases sitting between them. CDR1 is MNHEY, CDR2 SVGEGT, per germline. The CDR3 totals 17 residues. The CDR3 sequence is CASSYQDPWEVNTEAFF. DNA of the CDR3: TGTGCCAGCAGTTACCAAGACCCATGGGAGGTGAACACTGAAGCTTTCTTT.

The gene calls are TRBV10-2 and TRBJ2-2; D gene ambiguous. Per germline, CDR1 WSHSY and CDR2 SAAADI. The ends were cut back, 4 bases at V and 4 bases at J, with 10 bases in the middle. The CDR3 has 14 residues. The CDR3 DNA reads as TGCGCCAGCAGTGCTGCGACTTCCACCGGGGAGCTGTTTTTT. It is translated as CASSAATSTGELFF.

The gene calls are TRBV6-1 and TRBJ1-6, with D uncertain. Deletions cut 3 bases from V and 6 bases from J, with 15 bases between. Germline V gene lookup returns CDR1 MNHNS and CDR2 SASEGT. This CDR3 is built from 16 residues. The CDR3 loop reads CASSDSAYPTNSPLHF. In DNA form, the CDR3 reads TGTGCCAGCAGTGACAGCGCCTACCCCACTAATTCACCCCTCCACTTT.

The chain has TRBV10-3 and TRBJ1-1; D perhaps matches TRBD1 (5 bases). The V end lost 6 bases, the J end lost 0 bases, and 11 bases lay between the germline ends. This CDR3 comprises 14 residues. Germline V gene data show CDR1 as ENHRY and CDR2 as SYGVKD. The chain's CDR3 is CAIRTAPLNTEAFF. The CDR3 nucleotides are TGTGCCATCAGGACAGCCCCTTTGAACACTGAAGCTTTCTTT.

The J gene is TRBJ2-3, the V gene TRBV30; D possibly corresponds to TRBD1 (6 bases). This CDR3 region has 15 residues. V gave up 4 bases and J gave up 3 bases, with 17 bases separating them. Germline CDR1 is GTSNPN and CDR2 is SVGIG (reference sequence). The CDR3 loop reads CAWNWGPGATDTQYF. CDR3 coding DNA: TGTGCCTGGAACTGGGGACCAGGGGCGACAGATACGCAGTATTTT. The variable domain in full, completed from reference TRBV30 and TRBJ2-3, reads SQTIHQWPATLVQPVGSPLSLECTVEGTSNPNLYWYRQAAGRGLQLLFYSVGIGQISSEVPQNLSASRPQDRQFILSSKKLLLSDSGFYLCAWNWGPGATDTQYFGPGTRLTVL.

The V gene is TRBV6-5, the J gene TRBJ1-5; TRBD1 might be the D (5 bases). The germline V gene has CDR1 MNHEY and CDR2 SVGAGI. This CDR3 comprises 15 residues. Trimming took 0 bases from V and 6 from J, leaving 12 bases between them. The CDR3 loop reads CASSYSNRGGQPQHF. DNA for the CDR3: TGTGCCAGCAGTTACTCGAATAGGGGCGGTCAGCCCCAGCATTTT.

The chain joins TRBV9 to TRBJ2-5, with no clear D. The CDR3 sequence is 14 residues long. V was clipped by 0 bases and J by 5 bases, with 11 bases between them. Per germline, CDR1 SGDLS and CDR2 YYNGEE. CDR3 sequence (DNA): TGTGCCAGCAGCGTAGGAGTCCATAAGGAGACCCAGTACTTC. Protein: CASSVGVHKETQYF.

On this clone itself: The identical CDR3 is also encoded by other nucleotide sequences in the sample. The chain links TRBV28 to TRBJ1-2; D is unresolved. The CDR3 covers 15 residues. Germline values: CDR1 MDHEN, CDR2 SYDVKM. Trimming stripped 6 bases from V and 0 bases from J, with 14 bases between. The CDR3 loop is CASSSSAAANYGYTF. CDR3 bases: TGTGCCAGCAGCTCCTCAGCGGCAGCTAACTATGGCTACACCTTC.

This clone came up once. Different DNA sequences within this sample yield the same CDR3. The V and J genes are TRBV5-1 and TRBJ1-2, with 7 bases matching TRBD1. J was trimmed by 5 bases and V by 2 bases; bases with no gene match: 6. CDR3 length: 14 amino acids. CDR1 is SGHRS, CDR2 YFSETQ, per germline. The CDR3 DNA sequence: TGCGCCAGCAGCTTCTCAGGGGGGAGTTATGGCTACACCTTC. Protein sequence: CASSFSGGSYGYTF.

The rearrangement joins TRBV7-9 to TRBJ2-1; D gene unclear. Trimming took off 2 bases at V and 8 bases at J, with 10 bases between the two ends. Germline CDR1 SEHNR, CDR2 FQNEAQ (reference sequence). The CDR3 consists of 13 residues. CDR3 protein: CASSLIYPYEQFF. As DNA, the CDR3 is TGTGCCAGCAGCTTAATCTATCCCTATGAGCAGTTCTTC.

The gene calls are TRBV6-5 and TRBJ2-7, with TRBD1 matching 7 bases. V lost 8 bases to trimming and J lost 2 bases; unmatched junction nucleotides: 6. Per germline, CDR1 MNHEY and CDR2 SVGAGI. There are 13 residues in the CDR3. CDR3 residues: CASSPTGAYEQYF. In DNA, the CDR3 is TGTGCCAGCTCACCCACAGGGGCCTACGAGCAGTACTTC.

The chain is built from TRBV7-6 and TRBJ2-3, with D possibly matching TRBD2 (6 bases). Trimming removed 4 bases from V and 3 bases from J, with 14 bases in between. The CDR3 length is 15 residues. The V gene's germline CDR1 is SGHVS and CDR2 FNYEAQ. The CDR3, as DNA: TGTGCCAGCAGCTCCCAGACTAGTCGGACAGATACGCAGTATTTT. It encodes CASSSQTSRTDTQYF.

This sequence joins TRBV7-2 and TRBJ2-2; perhaps TRBD2 as D (5 bases). The germline V gene has CDR1 SGHTA and CDR2 FQGNSA. V lost 3 bases and J 6 bases, leaving 8 bases between the germline ends. The CDR3 has 13 residues. The CDR3 region is CASSLDLAGELFF. CDR3 nucleotide sequence: TGTGCCAGCAGCTTGGACTTGGCCGGGGAGCTGTTTTTT.

The chain joins TRBV28 to TRBJ2-1; a possible D gene is TRBD2 (5 bases). V was shortened by 6 bases and J by 5 bases, with 11 bases between the two germline ends. Germline V gene data show CDR1 as MDHEN and CDR2 as SYDVKM. The CDR3 is 13 amino acids. Written as DNA, the CDR3 is TGTGCCAGCAGGGAGGACGGTGACAATGAGCAGTTCTTC. Translated, it gives CASREDGDNEQFF.

The V and J genes are TRBV30 and TRBJ1-6; perhaps TRBD1 as D (6 bases). This CDR3 spans 13 amino acids. In germline, CDR1 is GTSNPN, CDR2 SVGIG (reference sequence). Between the trimmed V and J ends, which lost 3 bases and 10 bases, there was a span of 13 bases. CDR3: CAWRPTGQSPLHF. The CDR3 DNA reads TGTGCCTGGAGGCCGACAGGTCAATCACCCCTCCACTTT.

The rearrangement links TRBV6-4 to TRBJ2-7; 8 nucleotides agree with TRBD1. Looked up from germline, CDR1 is MRHNA and CDR2 is SNTAGT. The CDR3 has 15 residues. V lost 3 bases, J lost 2 bases, and 6 bases stayed unmatched. This CDR3 reads CASSEGTGETYEQYF. CDR3 in DNA: TGTGCCAGCAGTGAAGGGACAGGTGAAACCTACGAGCAGTACTTC.

V gene TRBV28 combines with J gene TRBJ2-5; D is ambiguous. Germline assignment: CDR1 MDHEN and CDR2 SYDVKM. Trimming pared 3 bases from V and 1 base from J, leaving 6 bases between. The CDR3 length is 13 residues. Here the CDR3 DNA reads TGTGCCAGCAGTTTTATCGGCCAAGAGACCCAGTACTTC. This translates into CASSFIGQETQYF.

The V and J genes are TRBV4-1 and TRBJ1-6; 11 bases match TRBD1. Germline CDR1 is MGHRA and CDR2 is YSYEKL. CDR3 length equals 19 residues. V lost 0 bases to trimming and J lost 10 bases; unmatched junction nucleotides: 14. CDR3 in amino acids: CASSQEGTGTGGRWSPLHF. The CDR3 coding sequence is TGCGCCAGCAGCCAAGAGGGTACAGGGACAGGGGGAAGGTGGTCACCCCTCCACTTT.

The J gene is TRBJ2-4, the V gene TRBV5-1; D may be TRBD2 (5 bases). This CDR3 comprises 17 residues. Per germline, CDR1 SGHRS and CDR2 YFSETQ. Trimming cost V 0 bases and J 2 bases, with 15 bases left between them. CDR3 nucleotides: TGCGCCAGCAGCTTGGGGACGGCGGGTCGGCCCAAAAACATTCAGTACTTC. It codes for CASSLGTAGRPKNIQYF.

The chain couples TRBV7-3 to TRBJ2-2, with 9 bases fitting TRBD2. The CDR3 sequence is 17 residues long. The V gene end was trimmed by 1 base and the J gene end by 1 base; junction bases not matched to a gene: 4. Germline CDR1 and CDR2: SGHTA and FQGTGA. CDR3 amino acids: CASSLKISGGNTGELFF. In nucleotides, the CDR3 is TGTGCCAGCAGCTTAAAAATTAGCGGGGGGAACACCGGGGAGCTGTTTTTT.

The chain couples TRBV4-3 to TRBJ1-1; D remains unclear. The CDR3 has 15 residues. With 4 bases removed from V and 8 bases from J, the gap between germline ends came to 20 bases. Germline-derived CDR1 and CDR2 are LGHNA and YSLEER. CDR3 nucleotide sequence: TGCGCCAGCAGCCGAGGTCACGGATTAGTTCGGGAAGCTTTCTTT. Translated: CASSRGHGLVREAFF.

The rearrangement joins TRBV6-2 or TRBV6-3 to TRBJ2-3; no firm D call. V dropped 3 bases and J dropped 8 bases, with 18 bases sitting between them. The CDR3 is made up of 15 amino acids. The germline gives CDR1 MNHEY, CDR2 SVGEGT. DNA for the CDR3: TGTGCCAGCAGTTATACTCGCTCTACCTCCGGTACGCAGTATTTT. It yields the protein CASSYTRSTSGTQYF.

CDR3 in amino acids: CASSMVLAGPYEQYF. The CDR3 DNA sequence: TGTGCCAGTAGTATGGTACTAGCGGGCCCATACGAGCAGTACTTC. The V call is TRBV19, the J call TRBJ2-7; TRBD2 matches at 9 bases. The CDR3 spans 15 residues. CDR1 is LNHDA and CDR2 is SQIVND in the germline V gene (reference sequence). Trimming took 3 bases from V and 4 from J; bases not matched to a gene: 7.

This chain uses TRBV2 with TRBJ2-7; no reliable D call. CDR1 is SNHLY and CDR2 is FYNNEI in the germline V gene. This CDR3 contains 16 residues. V lost 2 bases to trimming and J lost 1 base, with 15 bases between them. The chain's CDR3 is CASSESIRHLSYEQYF. As DNA, the CDR3 is TGTGCCAGCAGTGAATCTATTAGACACTTGTCCTACGAGCAGTACTTC.

The gene calls are TRBV20-1 and TRBJ1-2; no definite D call. Per the germline V gene, CDR1 is DFQATT and CDR2 is SNEGSKA (reference sequence). Trimming cost V 3 bases and J 0 bases, with 14 bases left between them. The CDR3 loop spans 15 amino acids. CDR3 in amino acids: CSASIPGKTNYGYTF. The CDR3 nucleotides are TGCAGTGCTAGTATCCCCGGGAAGACTAACTATGGCTACACCTTC.

By share, this clone counts as medium-sized (0.01 to 0.1%). V usage is TRBV7-6 and J usage is TRBJ1-6; TRBD1 matches at 10 bases. V was clipped by 3 bases and J by 10 bases; unmatched bases: 9. The germline CDR1 and CDR2 sequences are SGHVS and FNYEAQ. This CDR3 has 16 residues. DNA for the CDR3: TGTGCCAGCAGCTTCTCCGACAGGGGGCTAGGGTCACCCCTCCACTTT. Encoded protein: CASSFSDRGLGSPLHF.